These 5 T cell receptor beta chains originate from one sample sequenced in a study of blood T cell repertoires in COVID-19. Only in-frame clones appear in the TCRdb table, and some are missing; sequencing was by immunoSEQ multiplex PCR. The sample includes around 330,000 clones, roughly 86% seen only once; the top ten take more than 8.5%. The sequenced sample was PBMCs or T cells enriched from blood (not recorded which). The receptors shown here come from a woman under 30 who had recovered from COVID-19.

The rearrangement links TRBV4-1 to TRBJ1-4; 9 bases are a match to TRBD1. Trimming took 8 bases from V and 4 from J; bases not matched to a gene: 2. The CDR3 sequence is 13 residues long. Per germline, CDR1 MGHRA and CDR2 YSYEKL. For the CDR3, the DNA is TGCGCCAGCCGACAGGGGGATAATGAAAAACTGTTTTTT. Translation: CASRQGDNEKLFF.

This clone was seen more than once but under ten times. V gene TRBV2 combines with J gene TRBJ1-2; D is possibly TRBD1 (6 bases). CDR3 length equals 13 residues. Looked up from germline, CDR1 is SNHLY and CDR2 is FYNNEI. V was shortened by 8 bases and J by 5 bases, with 15 bases between the two germline ends. As DNA, the CDR3 is TGTGCCAGCGAGGCGGGGGCCTTTTATGGCTACACCTTC. Its protein product is CASEAGAFYGYTF.

The V gene is TRBV19, the J gene TRBJ1-1; 8 bases align to TRBD1. V was clipped by 3 bases and J by 11 bases; unmatched bases: 5. CDR1 and CDR2 (germline): LNHDA, SQIVND (reference sequence). The CDR3 consists of 12 residues. CDR3: CASSILGQEAFF. The DNA for the CDR3 is TGTGCCAGTAGTATTCTGGGACAGGAGGCTTTCTTT.

J is TRBJ1-2 and V is TRBV19; D is possibly TRBD1 (6 bases). Trimming pared 5 bases from V and 4 bases from J, leaving 14 bases between. The CDR3 totals 14 residues. Germline lookup yields CDR1 LNHDA and CDR2 SQIVND (reference sequence). This CDR3 is CASSGGRGTYGYTF. CDR3 DNA: TGTGCCAGTAGTGGAGGAAGGGGGACCTATGGCTACACCTTC. Complete variable domain (other parts from reference TRBV19 and TRBJ1-2): DGGITQSPKYLFRKEGQNVTLSCEQNLNHDAMYWYRQDPGQGLRLIYYSQIVNDFQKGDIAEGYSVSREKKESFPLTVTSAQKNPTAFYLCASSGGRGTYGYTFGSGTRLTVV.

The chain links TRBV28 to TRBJ1-1; 7 nucleotides line up with TRBD1. The V segment lost 5 bases and the J segment 7 bases; nucleotides outside the gene matches: 7. This CDR3 is 13 amino acids long. Germline V CDR1 and CDR2: MDHEN, SYDVKM. As DNA, the CDR3 is TGTGCCAGCAGTCCCTCCGGGACAGTTGAAGCTTTCTTT. Amino acids: CASSPSGTVEAFF.